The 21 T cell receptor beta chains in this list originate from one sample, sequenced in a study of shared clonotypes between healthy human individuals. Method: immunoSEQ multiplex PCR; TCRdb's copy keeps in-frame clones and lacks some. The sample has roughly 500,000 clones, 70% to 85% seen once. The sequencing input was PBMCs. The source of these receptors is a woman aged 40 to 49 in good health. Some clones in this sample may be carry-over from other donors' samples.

Written as DNA, the CDR3 is TGTGCCAGCAGCCTCAGGACAGGGAACTATGGCTACACCTTC. Translating gives CASSLRTGNYGYTF. This chain joins TRBV28 and TRBJ1-2, with TRBD1 matching over 8 bases. With V trimmed by 6 bases and J by 2 bases, 5 bases remained unmatched. Germline assignment: CDR1 MDHEN and CDR2 SYDVKM. This CDR3 contains 14 residues.

The CDR3 nucleotides are TGTGCCAGCAGCCAGAACACCGGGGAGCTGTTTTTT. Translated, it gives CASSQNTGELFF. The chain is built from TRBV5-4 and TRBJ2-2; D not resolved. V was shortened by 4 bases and J by 1 base, with 2 bases between the two germline ends. Germline assignment: CDR1 SGHNT and CDR2 YYREEE (reference sequence). This CDR3 has 12 amino acids.

CDR3 sequence (DNA): TGTGCCAGCATTCGGGGAGTAGGTCAGCCCCAGCATTTT. This sequence encodes CASIRGVGQPQHF. The chain recombines TRBV28 with TRBJ1-5, with unresolved D. With 7 bases removed from V and 6 bases from J, the gap between germline ends came to 13 bases. Germline lookup yields CDR1 MDHEN and CDR2 SYDVKM. The CDR3 length is 13 residues.

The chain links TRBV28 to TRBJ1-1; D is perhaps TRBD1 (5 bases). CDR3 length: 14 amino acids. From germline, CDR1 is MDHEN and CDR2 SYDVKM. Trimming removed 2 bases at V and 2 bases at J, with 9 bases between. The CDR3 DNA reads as TGTGCCAGCAGTTTAAGGGGCAGAAACACTGAAGCTTTCTTT. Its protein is CASSLRGRNTEAFF.

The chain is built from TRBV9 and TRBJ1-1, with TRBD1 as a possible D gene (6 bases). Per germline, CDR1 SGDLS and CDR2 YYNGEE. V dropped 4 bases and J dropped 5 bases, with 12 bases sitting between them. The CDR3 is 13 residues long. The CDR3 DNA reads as TGTGCCAGCAGCCCCCGGGACATAACTGAAGCTTTCTTT. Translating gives CASSPRDITEAFF. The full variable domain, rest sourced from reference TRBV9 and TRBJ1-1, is DSGVTQTPKHLITATGQRVTLRCSPRSGDLSVYWYQQSLDQGLQFLIQYYNGEERAKGNILERFSAQQFPDLHSELNLSSLELGDSALYFCASSPRDITEAFFGQGTRLTVV.

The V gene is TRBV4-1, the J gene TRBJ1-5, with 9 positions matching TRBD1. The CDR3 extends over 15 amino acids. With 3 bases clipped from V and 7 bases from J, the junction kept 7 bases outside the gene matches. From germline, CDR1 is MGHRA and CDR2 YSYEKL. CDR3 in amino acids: CASSQTGTGRQPQHF. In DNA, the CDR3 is TGCGCCAGCAGCCAGACCGGGACAGGGAGACAGCCCCAGCATTTT.

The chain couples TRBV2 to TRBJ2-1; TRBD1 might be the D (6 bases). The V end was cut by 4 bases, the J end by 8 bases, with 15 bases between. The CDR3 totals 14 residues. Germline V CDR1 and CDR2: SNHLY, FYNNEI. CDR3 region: CASSVPTKGDEQFF. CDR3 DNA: TGTGCCAGCAGTGTCCCGACGAAGGGGGATGAGCAGTTCTTC.

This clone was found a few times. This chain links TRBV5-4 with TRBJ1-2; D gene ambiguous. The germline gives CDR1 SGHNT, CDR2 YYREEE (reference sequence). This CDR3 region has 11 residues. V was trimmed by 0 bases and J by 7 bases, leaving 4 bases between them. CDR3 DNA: TGTGCCAGCAGCTTGGAGGGTGGCTACACCTTC. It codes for CASSLEGGYTF.

The CDR3 coding sequence is TGTGCCAGCAGGACAGTTCCTGGAAACACCATATATTTT. This translates into CASRTVPGNTIYF. The V gene is TRBV2, the J gene TRBJ1-3; the D gene is possibly TRBD1 (5 bases). The CDR3 totals 13 residues. The V end was cut by 6 bases, the J end by 2 bases, with 8 bases between. The germline V gene has CDR1 SNHLY and CDR2 FYNNEI.

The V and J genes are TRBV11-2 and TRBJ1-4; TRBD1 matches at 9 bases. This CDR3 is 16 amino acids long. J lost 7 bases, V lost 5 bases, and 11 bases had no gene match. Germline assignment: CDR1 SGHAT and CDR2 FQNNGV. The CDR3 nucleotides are TGTGCCAGCAGCGAGCTACAGGGGGCCTTCGGTGAAAAACTGTTTTTT. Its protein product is CASSELQGAFGEKLFF.

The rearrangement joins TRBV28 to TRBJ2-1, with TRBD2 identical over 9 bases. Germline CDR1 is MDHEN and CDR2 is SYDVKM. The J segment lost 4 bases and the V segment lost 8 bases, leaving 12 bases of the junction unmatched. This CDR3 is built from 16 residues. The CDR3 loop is CASGGAGLAGYNEQFF. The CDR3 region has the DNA TGTGCCAGCGGGGGCGCTGGGCTAGCGGGGTACAATGAGCAGTTCTTC.

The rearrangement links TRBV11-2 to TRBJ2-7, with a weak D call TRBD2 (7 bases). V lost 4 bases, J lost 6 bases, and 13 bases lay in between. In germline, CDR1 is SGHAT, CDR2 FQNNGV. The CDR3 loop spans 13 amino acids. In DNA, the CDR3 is TGTGCCAGCAGCTCCCGCGGGGGCTTCGAGCAGTACTTC. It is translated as CASSSRGGFEQYF.

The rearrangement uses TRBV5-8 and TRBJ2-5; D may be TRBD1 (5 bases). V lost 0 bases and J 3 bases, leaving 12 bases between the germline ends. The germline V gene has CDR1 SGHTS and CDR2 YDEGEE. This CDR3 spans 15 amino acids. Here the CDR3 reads CASSLGAGSEETQYF. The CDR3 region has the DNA TGTGCCAGCAGCTTGGGGGCAGGGTCGGAAGAGACCCAGTACTTC.

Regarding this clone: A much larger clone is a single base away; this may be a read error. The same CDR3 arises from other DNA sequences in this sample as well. CDR3 DNA sequence: TGTGCCACCCAGGCACCCTCCTACGAGCAGTACTTC. Residues: CATQAPSYEQYF. The gene calls are TRBV2 and TRBJ2-7; D is undetermined. The V gene's germline CDR1 is SNHLY and CDR2 FYNNEI. V shed 10 bases and J shed 0 bases, with 10 bases lying between them. CDR3 length: 12 amino acids. The variable domain in full, completed from reference TRBV2 and TRBJ2-7, reads EPEVTQTPSHQVTQMGQEVILRCVPISNHLYFYWYRQILGQKVEFLVSFYNNEISEKSEIFDDQFSVERPDGSNFTLKIRSTKLEDSAMYFCATQAPSYEQYFGPGTRLTVT.

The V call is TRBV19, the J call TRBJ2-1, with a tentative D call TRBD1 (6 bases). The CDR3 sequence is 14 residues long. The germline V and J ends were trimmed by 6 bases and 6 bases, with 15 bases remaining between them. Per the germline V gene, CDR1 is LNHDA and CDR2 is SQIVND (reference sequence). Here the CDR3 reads CASRTMGAANEQFF. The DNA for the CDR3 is TGTGCCAGTAGAACTATGGGGGCGGCCAATGAGCAGTTCTTC.

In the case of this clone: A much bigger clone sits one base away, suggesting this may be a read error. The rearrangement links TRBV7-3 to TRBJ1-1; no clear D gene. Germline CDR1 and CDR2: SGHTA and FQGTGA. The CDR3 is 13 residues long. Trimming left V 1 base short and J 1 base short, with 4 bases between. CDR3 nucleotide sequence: TGTGCCAGCAGCTTAATGGGGAACACTGAAGCTTTCTTT. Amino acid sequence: CASSLMGNTEAFF. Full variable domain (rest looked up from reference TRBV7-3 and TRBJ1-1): GAGVSQTPSNKVTEKGKYVELRCDPISGHTALYWYRQSLGQGPEFLIYFQGTGAADDSGLPNDRFFAVRPEGSVSTLKIQRTERGDSAVYLCASSLMGNTEAFFGQGTRLTVV.

The CDR3 DNA sequence: TGTGCCAGCAGTCTCTCTAGCGGGAGGGGGTATGAGCAGTTCTTC. Translated, it gives CASSLSSGRGYEQFF. The J gene is TRBJ2-1, the V gene TRBV6-6; 12 nucleotides align to TRBD2. J gave up 8 bases and V 5 bases, and 7 bases lay outside the gene matches. Germline-derived CDR1 and CDR2 are MNHNY and SVGAGI (reference sequence). The CDR3 totals 15 residues.

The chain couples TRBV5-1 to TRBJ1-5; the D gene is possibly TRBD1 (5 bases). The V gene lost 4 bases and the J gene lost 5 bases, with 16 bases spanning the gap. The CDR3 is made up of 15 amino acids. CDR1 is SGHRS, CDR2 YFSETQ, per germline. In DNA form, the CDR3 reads TGCGCCAGCAGCCCCAGTGGGGGATTCGATCAGCCCCAGCATTTT. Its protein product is CASSPSGGFDQPQHF.

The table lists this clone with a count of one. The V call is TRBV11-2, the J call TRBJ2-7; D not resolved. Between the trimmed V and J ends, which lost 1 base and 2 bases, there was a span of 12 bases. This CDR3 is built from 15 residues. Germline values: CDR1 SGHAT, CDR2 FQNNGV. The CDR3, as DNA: TGTGCCAGCAGCTTAGCGAAGGTTCGGCCCTACGAGCAGTACTTC. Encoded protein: CASSLAKVRPYEQYF. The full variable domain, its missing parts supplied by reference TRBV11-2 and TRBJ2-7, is EAGVAQSPRYKIIEKRQSVAFWCNPISGHATLYWYQQILGQGPKLLIQFQNNGVVDDSQLPKDRFSAERLKGVDSTLKIQPAKLEDSAVYLCASSLAKVRPYEQYFGPGTRLTVT.

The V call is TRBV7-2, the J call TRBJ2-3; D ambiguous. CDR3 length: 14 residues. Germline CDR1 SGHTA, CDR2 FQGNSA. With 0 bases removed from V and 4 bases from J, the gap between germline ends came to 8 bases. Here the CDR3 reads CASSLALHADTQYF. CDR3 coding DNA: TGTGCCAGCAGCTTAGCACTTCATGCAGATACGCAGTATTTT. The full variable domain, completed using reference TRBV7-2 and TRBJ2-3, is GAGVSQSPSNKVTEKGKDVELRCDPISGHTALYWYRQSLGQGLEFLIYFQGNSAPDKSGLPSDRFSAERTGGSVSTLTIQRTQQEDSAVYLCASSLALHADTQYFGPGTRLTVL.

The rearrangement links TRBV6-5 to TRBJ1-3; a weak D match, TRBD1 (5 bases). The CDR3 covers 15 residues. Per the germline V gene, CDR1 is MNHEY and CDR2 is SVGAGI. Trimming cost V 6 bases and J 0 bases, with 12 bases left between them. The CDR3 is CASSWDRDSGNTIYF. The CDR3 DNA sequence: TGTGCCAGCAGCTGGGACCGCGACTCTGGAAACACCATATATTTT.